The 14 T cell receptor beta chains given below trace back to one sample, sequenced in a study of shared clonotypes between healthy human individuals. Sequencing used immunoSEQ multiplex PCR; TCRdb keeps in-frame clones, though not all of them. This table holds some 980,000 clones, about 80% found once. Material: memory CD4+ T cells sorted from blood. The subset: CD45RA-negative fraction. The source is a man between 18 and 29 years old in good health.

The rearrangement uses TRBV21-1 and TRBJ2-2; TRBD2 is the table's D call and was not checked against the DNA. TRBV21-1 is noted as a pseudogene. The CDR3 totals 17 residues. The CDR3 here is CASSKASGRVNTGELFF. The CDR3 DNA is TGTGCCAGCAGCAAAGCATCCGGGCGGGTGAACACCGGGGAGCTGTTTTTT.

The CDR3 nucleotides read TGTGCCAGCTCTACTCCCGGGACAGGGAACCCTTATAATTCACCCCTCCACTTT. It codes for CASSTPGTGNPYNSPLHF. The V gene is TRBV6-4, the J gene TRBJ1-6; 9 nucleotides align to TRBD1. The CDR3 is made up of 18 amino acids. V gave up 8 bases and J gave up 4 bases; unmatched junction bases: 15. Germline V CDR1 and CDR2: MRHNA, SNTAGT.

This sequence joins TRBV7-2 and TRBJ2-1; perhaps TRBD1 as D (6 bases). Trimming removed 3 bases at V and 6 bases at J, with 9 bases between. Germline CDR1 reads SGHTA; CDR2 reads FQGNSA. This CDR3 comprises 13 residues. The CDR3, as DNA: TGTGCCAGCAGCTTGATACAGGGCAATGAGCAGTTCTTC. It is translated as CASSLIQGNEQFF.

The V and J genes are TRBV7-2 and TRBJ2-1; 11 bases align to TRBD2. The CDR3 length is 16 residues. V gave up 4 bases and J gave up 7 bases; unmatched junction bases: 9. Germline-derived CDR1 and CDR2 are SGHTA and FQGNSA. This CDR3 is CASSSIAGGLKNEQFF. The CDR3 DNA sequence: TGTGCCAGCAGCTCAATAGCGGGGGGGCTTAAAAATGAGCAGTTCTTC.

This chain uses TRBV2 with TRBJ1-1, with D unresolved. Germline CDR1 and CDR2: SNHLY and FYNNEI. The CDR3 has 13 amino acids. V lost 7 bases and J lost 0, with 9 bases in between. CDR3: CASNPTMNTEAFF. The DNA for the CDR3 is TGTGCCAGCAATCCAACAATGAACACTGAAGCTTTCTTT.

The chain has TRBV2 and TRBJ2-2; TRBD1 might be the D (6 bases). Germline V lookup: CDR1 SNHLY, CDR2 FYNNEI. The CDR3 totals 14 residues. V gave up 5 bases and J gave up 6 bases, with 13 bases separating them. CDR3 amino acids: CASSPRTAAGELFF. The CDR3 DNA is TGTGCCAGCAGTCCCCGGACAGCTGCCGGGGAGCTGTTTTTT.

This clone occurred once. The chain uses TRBV6-5 and TRBJ2-1; D call uncertain. The CDR3 has 14 amino acids. Germline values: CDR1 MNHEY, CDR2 SVGAGI. V lost 6 bases and J lost 7, with 16 bases in between. CDR3 nucleotide sequence: TGTGCCAGCAGCCGCCGCGTGGATGGGAATGAGCAGTTCTTC. Its protein is CASSRRVDGNEQFF.

The V gene is TRBV7-2, the J gene TRBJ2-5; D possibly corresponds to TRBD2 (5 bases). Trimming removed 5 bases at V and 4 bases at J, with 20 bases between. The CDR3 is 16 residues long. Germline values: CDR1 SGHTA, CDR2 FQGNSA. The CDR3 loop reads CASSPSGSALGETQYF. For the CDR3, the DNA is TGTGCCAGCAGCCCTTCGGGAAGCGCCCTGGGAGAGACCCAGTACTTC.

J is TRBJ1-2 and V is TRBV5-6, with 10 bases that match TRBD1. The CDR3 loop spans 15 amino acids. The J segment lost 8 bases and the V segment lost 0 bases, leaving 7 bases of the junction unmatched. Germline CDR1 reads SGHDT; CDR2 reads YYEEEE. In DNA, the CDR3 is TGTGCCAGCAGCTTGGTGGGGACAGGGGCCAGGGGCTACACCTTC. Amino acids: CASSLVGTGARGYTF.

Worth noting for this clone: The sample holds other DNA sequences that translate to the same CDR3. The chain employs TRBV28 and TRBJ2-5; D is unclear. This CDR3 has 11 residues. V was clipped by 8 bases and J by 5 bases, with 9 bases between them. Germline loops: CDR1 MDHEN, CDR2 SYDVKM. The CDR3 DNA sequence: TGTGCCAGCTCCCTAAGGGAGACCCAGTACTTC. It codes for CASSLRETQYF. The full variable domain, in which reference TRBV28 and TRBJ2-5 provide the parts outside the CDR3, is DVKVTQSSRYLVKRTGEKVFLECVQDMDHENMFWYRQDPGLGLRLIYFSYDVKMKEKGDIPEGYSVSREKKERFSLILESASTNQTSMYLCASSLRETQYFGPGTRLLVL.

The rearrangement joins TRBV7-2 to TRBJ2-7, with D perhaps TRBD1 or TRBD2 (5 bases each). CDR3 length: 14 amino acids. V lost 8 bases and J 3 bases, leaving 17 bases between the germline ends. Germline loops: CDR1 SGHTA, CDR2 FQGNSA. CDR3 in amino acids: CASGTGLGYYEQYF. The DNA for the CDR3 is TGTGCCAGCGGGACCGGACTGGGCTACTACGAGCAGTACTTC.

This rearrangement joins TRBV6-1 to TRBJ2-5; 8 bases are a match to TRBD1. Germline-derived CDR1 and CDR2 are MNHNS and SASEGT. The CDR3 is made up of 12 amino acids. The ends lost 7 bases at V and 4 bases at J; junction bases unmatched: 2. For the CDR3, the DNA is TGTGCCAGCACAGACAGGGGAGAGACCCAGTACTTC. This codes for CASTDRGETQYF.

The genes are TRBV18 and TRBJ2-1; TRBD2 agrees at 7 bases. The CDR3 length is 13 residues. The germline CDR1 and CDR2 sequences are KGHSH and LQKENI. Trimming removed 2 bases from V and 8 bases from J; junction bases left unmatched: 3. CDR3 bases: TGTGCCAGCTCACCAAGGGAGGGGTATGAGCAGTTCTTC. Amino acid sequence: CASSPREGYEQFF.

The rearrangement joins TRBV9 to TRBJ2-5; 7 bases are a match to TRBD1. CDR1 is SGDLS, CDR2 YYNGEE, per germline. J was trimmed by 1 base and V by 0 bases; bases with no gene match: 9. This CDR3 region has 17 residues. The CDR3 reads CASSVAGRAGGQETQYF. Here the CDR3 DNA reads TGTGCCAGCAGCGTAGCTGGAAGGGCAGGGGGCCAAGAGACCCAGTACTTC.